Listed below are T cell receptor beta chains from one sample, sequenced in a study of CD8+ T cells in alopecia areata. The repertoire was sequenced with immunoSEQ multiplex PCR; TCRdb's copy has only in-frame clones and lacks some. This table has 70,000 to 95,000 clones, 45% to 60% appearing once. The sequenced material came from NKG2D-high CD8+ T cells sorted from blood. The receptors derive from a human donor with alopecia areata. Both conserved end residues are part of each CDR3. The order of the fields is clone size, V gene, J gene, D gene, CDR3 protein, CDR3 DNA. D genes are given only for firm matches. Some rows have no size entry. The others give once, few or many, or a class for an expanded clone.

clone_size: few
v_call: TRBV19
j_call: TRBJ1-5
d_call: .
cdr3_aa: CASRDERYSNQPQHF
cdr3_nt: TGTGCCAGTAGAGATGAACGATATAGCAATCAGCCCCAGCATTTT

clone_size: .
v_call: TRBV29-1
j_call: TRBJ2-2
d_call: .
cdr3_aa: CSVEDPGTGTGELFF
cdr3_nt: TGCAGCGTTGAAGATCCAGGCACAGGGACCGGGGAGCTGTTTTTT

clone_size: .
v_call: TRBV27
j_call: TRBJ2-1
d_call: TRBD2
cdr3_aa: CASSPVPQRGDSDEQFF
cdr3_nt: TGTGCCAGCAGTCCGGTCCCCCAGCGGGGGGATTCCGATGAGCAGTTCTTC

clone_size: few
v_call: TRBV7-9
j_call: TRBJ1-2
d_call: .
cdr3_aa: CASSLESEAYGYTF
cdr3_nt: TGTGCCAGCAGCTTAGAGAGCGAGGCCTATGGCTACACCTTC

clone_size: .
v_call: TRBV6-5
j_call: TRBJ2-7
d_call: .
cdr3_aa: CASSLNSGEQYF
cdr3_nt: TGTGCCAGCAGTCTCAATTCGGGCGAGCAGTACTTC

clone_size: .
v_call: TRBV2
j_call: TRBJ2-7
d_call: .
cdr3_aa: CASSELGVSYEQYF
cdr3_nt: TGTGCCAGCAGTGAATTGGGGGTTTCCTACGAGCAGTACTTC

clone_size: few
v_call: TRBV2
j_call: TRBJ2-2
d_call: .
cdr3_aa: CASSEFYDRGTGELFF
cdr3_nt: TGTGCCAGCAGTGAATTTTACGATCGGGGCACCGGGGAGCTGTTTTTT

clone_size: .
v_call: TRBV14
j_call: TRBJ2-7
d_call: TRBD2
cdr3_aa: CASSELAGGITYEQYF
cdr3_nt: TGTGCCAGCAGCGAACTAGCGGGGGGGATCACCTACGAGCAGTACTTC

clone_size: once
v_call: TRBV11-2
j_call: TRBJ2-7
d_call: TRBD1
cdr3_aa: CASSMGQGAYEQYF
cdr3_nt: TGTGCCAGCAGCATGGGACAGGGGGCCTACGAGCAGTACTTC

clone_size: few
v_call: TRBV27
j_call: TRBJ1-5
d_call: .
cdr3_aa: CASSFRNQPQHF
cdr3_nt: TGTGCCAGCAGTTTTCGTAATCAGCCCCAGCATTTT

clone_size: .
v_call: TRBV5-1
j_call: TRBJ2-5
d_call: TRBD2
cdr3_aa: CASSLERDMWTQYF
cdr3_nt: TGCGCCAGCAGCTTGGAGCGGGATATGTGGACCCAGTACTTC

clone_size: few
v_call: TRBV5-1
j_call: TRBJ2-7
d_call: TRBD1
cdr3_aa: CASSFGTGGYEQYF
cdr3_nt: TGCGCCAGCAGCTTCGGGACAGGGGGCTACGAGCAGTACTTC

clone_size: .
v_call: TRBV25-1
j_call: TRBJ2-7
d_call: .
cdr3_aa: CASSGGVFSEQYF
cdr3_nt: TGTGCCAGCAGTGGAGGGGTCTTCAGCGAGCAGTACTTC

clone_size: once
v_call: TRBV30
j_call: TRBJ2-3
d_call: TRBD2
cdr3_aa: CASLAGVKDTQYF
cdr3_nt: TGTGCCTCTCTAGCGGGAGTAAAAGATACGCAGTATTTT

clone_size: once
v_call: TRBV20-1
j_call: TRBJ2-1
d_call: TRBD1
cdr3_aa: CSGQGSGEQFF
cdr3_nt: TGCAGTGGACAGGGCTCGGGAGAGCAGTTCTTC

clone_size: .
v_call: TRBV2
j_call: TRBJ2-3
d_call: .
cdr3_aa: CASSEWLGVTDTQYF
cdr3_nt: TGTGCCAGCAGTGAATGGCTGGGTGTGACAGATACGCAGTATTTT

clone_size: .
v_call: TRBV27
j_call: TRBJ2-3
d_call: .
cdr3_aa: CASSSSLGTQYF
cdr3_nt: TGTGCCAGCAGTTCCTCCCTCGGGACGCAGTATTTT

clone_size: .
v_call: TRBV10-3
j_call: TRBJ2-7
d_call: .
cdr3_aa: CAISAANYEQYF
cdr3_nt: TGTGCCATCAGTGCAGCCAACTACGAGCAGTACTTC

clone_size: .
v_call: TRBV9
j_call: TRBJ2-1
d_call: .
cdr3_aa: CASAGGGNEQFF
cdr3_nt: TGTGCCAGCGCCGGGGGTGGCAATGAGCAGTTCTTC

clone_size: .
v_call: TRBV28
j_call: TRBJ2-7
d_call: TRBD1
cdr3_aa: CASSLWQGARGEQYF
cdr3_nt: TGTGCCAGCAGTTTATGGCAGGGGGCCCGGGGGGAGCAGTACTTC

clone_size: few
v_call: TRBV4-1
j_call: TRBJ1-1
d_call: .
cdr3_aa: CASSQGLGTEAFF
cdr3_nt: TGCGCCAGCAGCCAGGGACTCGGGACTGAAGCTTTCTTT

clone_size: few
v_call: TRBV28
j_call: TRBJ2-7
d_call: .
cdr3_aa: CASSGTSYEQYF
cdr3_nt: TGTGCCAGCTCCGGAACTTCCTACGAGCAGTACTTC

clone_size: .
v_call: TRBV28
j_call: TRBJ2-7
d_call: TRBD2
cdr3_aa: CASSWTSISEQYF
cdr3_nt: TGTGCCAGCAGTTGGACTAGTATCTCTGAGCAGTACTTC

clone_size: few
v_call: TRBV7-9
j_call: TRBJ2-2
d_call: .
cdr3_aa: CASSYRAGELFF
cdr3_nt: TGTGCCAGCAGCTACAGGGCCGGGGAGCTGTTTTTT

clone_size: .
v_call: TRBV29-1
j_call: TRBJ1-5
d_call: .
cdr3_aa: CSVLTDIDSNQPQHF
cdr3_nt: TGCAGCGTTTTAACTGACATTGATAGCAATCAGCCCCAGCATTTT